Listed below are T cell receptor beta chains from one sample, sequenced in a study of regulatory T cells in long-lasting Graves disease. TCRdb recomputed calls from the multiplex PCR reads with MiXCR, one row per CDR3 protein. Counted here are approximately 560,000 distinct CDR3 sequences, approximately 16% occurring once; the ten biggest clones make up more than 10%. The same specimen was also included in a second study, on T cells in Graves' hyperthyroidism and ophthalmopathy.

The sample consisted of peripheral blood mononuclear cells (PBMCs), taken at new diagnosis, from a patient treated with antithyroid drugs. The receptor set was obtained from a man aged 18 to 30 with Graves disease. The CDR3 runs from the conserved cysteine through the conserved F or W. The order of the fields is V gene, J gene, D gene, clone size, CDR3 DNA, CDR3 protein. A D gene is named only where the DNA matches it firmly. The size of a clone is reported for some rows only, either as once, few or many, or as a class for expanded clones.

V gene: TRBV19
J gene: TRBJ2-7
D gene: TRBD1
clone size: NA
CDR3 DNA: TGTGCCACAGGGGACAGGGATAAGGGTTACGAGCAGTACTTC
CDR3 protein: CATGDRDKGYEQYF

V gene: TRBV28
J gene: TRBJ1-6
D gene: NA
clone size: NA
CDR3 DNA: TGTGCCAGCAAAGGGGAGGGGACGGCAAGGGTTCCCCTCCACTTT
CDR3 protein: CASKGEGTARVPLHF

V gene: TRBV5-6
J gene: TRBJ2-7
D gene: TRBD1
clone size: few
CDR3 DNA: TGTGCCAGCAGTGCCGAATACAGGGGGCGAACCTACGAGCAGTACTTC
CDR3 protein: CASSAEYRGRTYEQYF

V gene: TRBV20-1
J gene: TRBJ2-1
D gene: NA
clone size: NA
CDR3 DNA: TGCAGTGCTAGAGCTCCAACGGAATACAATGAGCAGTTCTTC
CDR3 protein: CSARAPTEYNEQFF

V gene: TRBV4-1
J gene: TRBJ1-2
D gene: NA
clone size: NA
CDR3 DNA: TGCGCCAGCAGCCAAGTCGACAGTAACTATGGCTACACCTTC
CDR3 protein: CASSQVDSNYGYTF

V gene: TRBV3-1
J gene: TRBJ2-5
D gene: NA
clone size: many
CDR3 DNA: TGTGCCAGCAGCCCCACGTCGGAGACCCAGTACTTC
CDR3 protein: CASSPTSETQYF

V gene: TRBV5-8
J gene: TRBJ1-5
D gene: NA
clone size: NA
CDR3 DNA: TGTGCCAGCAGCTCAGGGACATCCAGCAATCAGCCCCAGCATTTT
CDR3 protein: CASSSGTSSNQPQHF

V gene: TRBV28
J gene: TRBJ2-3
D gene: NA
clone size: many
CDR3 DNA: TGTGCCAGCAGCTCCGGGACACTGGACGCAGATACGCAGTATTTT
CDR3 protein: CASSSGTLDADTQYF

V gene: TRBV28
J gene: TRBJ2-3
D gene: NA
clone size: many
CDR3 DNA: TGTGCCAGCAGCGGCGGGGCCAGCACAGATACGCAGTATTTT
CDR3 protein: CASSGGASTDTQYF

V gene: TRBV20-1
J gene: TRBJ1-5
D gene: NA
clone size: few
CDR3 DNA: TGCAGTGCCAAACCCATTGGGGGGCCTCAGCCCCAGCATTTT
CDR3 protein: CSAKPIGGPQPQHF

V gene: TRBV5-1
J gene: TRBJ2-1
D gene: TRBD2
clone size: few
CDR3 DNA: TGCGCCAGCAGCTTGAGGCGGGAGCTAGGGAATGAGCAGTTCTTC
CDR3 protein: CASSLRRELGNEQFF

V gene: TRBV5-1
J gene: TRBJ1-2
D gene: TRBD1
clone size: many
CDR3 DNA: TGTGCCAGCAGCCTGGAATCGACAGGGAACTATGGCTACACCTTC
CDR3 protein: CASSLESTGNYGYTF

V gene: TRBV12-5
J gene: TRBJ2-7
D gene: NA
clone size: many
CDR3 DNA: TGTGCTAGTGATTCAGACAGCGGAGGGACCTACGAGCAGTACTTC
CDR3 protein: CASDSDSGGTYEQYF

V gene: TRBV2
J gene: TRBJ2-2
D gene: TRBD2
clone size: NA
CDR3 DNA: TGTGCCAGCAGGGGAGGGAGGGCGAACACCGGGGAGCTGTTTTTT
CDR3 protein: CASRGGRANTGELFF

V gene: TRBV12-3/TRBV12-4
J gene: TRBJ2-5
D gene: NA
clone size: many
CDR3 DNA: TGTGCCAGCAGTTTAGCCCTGGGAGAGACCCAGTACTTC
CDR3 protein: CASSLALGETQYF

V gene: TRBV12-3/TRBV12-4
J gene: TRBJ2-6
D gene: TRBD1
clone size: few
CDR3 DNA: TGTGCCAGCAGCTTAAACACCGGGACAGGGACTGGGGCCAACGTCCTGACTTTC
CDR3 protein: CASSLNTGTGTGANVLTF

V gene: TRBV27
J gene: TRBJ2-7
D gene: TRBD2
clone size: NA
CDR3 DNA: TGTGCCAGCATGACTAGCTCCCGCGAGCAGTACTTC
CDR3 protein: CASMTSSREQYF

V gene: TRBV4-1
J gene: TRBJ2-7
D gene: NA
clone size: few
CDR3 DNA: TGCGCCAGCAGCCAACCGGGACAAAAAAAAGAGCAGTACTTC
CDR3 protein: CASSQPGQKKEQYF

V gene: TRBV6-5
J gene: TRBJ1-1
D gene: NA
clone size: many
CDR3 DNA: TGTGCCAGCAGTTACTCGAAATTCCGCACTGGGGGAGCTTTCTTT
CDR3 protein: CASSYSKFRTGGAFF

V gene: TRBV28
J gene: TRBJ2-7
D gene: TRBD2
clone size: many
CDR3 DNA: TGTGCCAGCAGTTCGGGGACTAGCCAATACGAGCAGTACTTC
CDR3 protein: CASSSGTSQYEQYF

V gene: TRBV27
J gene: TRBJ2-7
D gene: NA
clone size: many
CDR3 DNA: TGTGCCAGCAAATACCTAAGCTCCTACGAGCAGTACTTC
CDR3 protein: CASKYLSSYEQYF

V gene: TRBV5-5
J gene: TRBJ1-1
D gene: NA
clone size: NA
CDR3 DNA: TGTGCCAGCAGCTTGGCGCCCGGCAGGGTGAGCACTGAAGCTTTCTTT
CDR3 protein: CASSLAPGRVSTEAFF

V gene: TRBV6-2/TRBV6-3
J gene: TRBJ1-2
D gene: NA
clone size: many
CDR3 DNA: TGTGCCAGCAGTTCCCTCGGGGGCGTAGATGGCTACACCTTC
CDR3 protein: CASSSLGGVDGYTF

V gene: TRBV6-5
J gene: TRBJ1-5
D gene: TRBD1
clone size: few
CDR3 DNA: TGTGCCAGCAGTTCGAGGGGGCGAGGGGTTCAGCCCCAGCATTTT
CDR3 protein: CASSSRGRGVQPQHF

V gene: TRBV11-2
J gene: TRBJ2-5
D gene: NA
clone size: many
CDR3 DNA: TGTGCCAGCAGCTTAGGGGCAGGGCAAGAGACCCAGTACTTC
CDR3 protein: CASSLGAGQETQYF

V gene: TRBV7-8
J gene: TRBJ2-1
D gene: TRBD2
clone size: many
CDR3 DNA: TGTGCCAGCAGCTTAGCGGGAGCGGGAGGCAATGAGCAGTTCTTC
CDR3 protein: CASSLAGAGGNEQFF

V gene: TRBV29-1
J gene: TRBJ2-7
D gene: TRBD1
clone size: NA
CDR3 DNA: TGCAGCGTTGTGCGGGCAGGGGGCAAATTCGAGCAGTACTTC
CDR3 protein: CSVVRAGGKFEQYF

V gene: TRBV18
J gene: TRBJ1-1
D gene: NA
clone size: many
CDR3 DNA: TGTGCCAGCTCACCACCGGGCTCTTTGAACACTGAAGCTTTCTTT
CDR3 protein: CASSPPGSLNTEAFF

V gene: TRBV12-5
J gene: TRBJ2-1
D gene: NA
clone size: NA
CDR3 DNA: TGTGCTAGTGGTCGACTAGACAATGAGCAGTTCTTC
CDR3 protein: CASGRLDNEQFF

V gene: TRBV5-1
J gene: TRBJ2-2
D gene: NA
clone size: once
CDR3 DNA: TGCGCCAGCAGCTTAATTGCGGGCGACACCGGGGAGCTGTTTTTT
CDR3 protein: CASSLIAGDTGELFF

V gene: TRBV20-1
J gene: TRBJ1-4
D gene: NA
clone size: few
CDR3 DNA: TGCAGTGCTAGAGAAGGACCGACAACTAATGAAAAACTGTTTTTT
CDR3 protein: CSAREGPTTNEKLFF

V gene: TRBV12-5
J gene: TRBJ2-5
D gene: NA
clone size: few
CDR3 DNA: TGTGCTAGTGGTTTGCTACTAGGGGGAGTTCGGATAGAGACCCAGTACTTC
CDR3 protein: CASGLLLGGVRIETQYF

V gene: TRBV7-9
J gene: TRBJ2-3
D gene: TRBD1
clone size: few
CDR3 DNA: TGTGCCAGCAGGCGACAGGGGGGAGCAGATACGCAGTATTTT
CDR3 protein: CASRRQGGADTQYF

V gene: TRBV5-1
J gene: TRBJ2-2
D gene: NA
clone size: many
CDR3 DNA: TGCGCCAGCAGCTTTAGTGGAGACCGCACCGGGGAGCTGTTTTTT
CDR3 protein: CASSFSGDRTGELFF

V gene: TRBV7-9
J gene: TRBJ2-2
D gene: NA
clone size: NA
CDR3 DNA: TGTGCCAGCCTCCCATACACCGGGGAGCTGTTTTTT
CDR3 protein: CASLPYTGELFF

V gene: TRBV5-5
J gene: TRBJ2-2
D gene: NA
clone size: NA
CDR3 DNA: TGTGCCAGCAGCCACAGGGACCTAAACACCGGGGAGCTGTTTTTT
CDR3 protein: CASSHRDLNTGELFF

V gene: TRBV19
J gene: TRBJ1-5
D gene: NA
clone size: NA
CDR3 DNA: TGTGCCAGTAAGGGTGTCTGGGGTGGCAATCAGCCCCAGCATTTT
CDR3 protein: CASKGVWGGNQPQHF

V gene: TRBV11-1
J gene: TRBJ2-7
D gene: TRBD1
clone size: few
CDR3 DNA: TGTGCCAGCAGCTCGCGACAGGGGGCCTCCTACGAGCAGTACTTC
CDR3 protein: CASSSRQGASYEQYF

V gene: TRBV6-1
J gene: TRBJ2-1
D gene: NA
clone size: few
CDR3 DNA: TGTGCCAGCAGGCTGCTTCCAGCGGCCAATGAGCAGTTCTTC
CDR3 protein: CASRLLPAANEQFF

V gene: TRBV10-3
J gene: TRBJ1-1
D gene: TRBD1
clone size: many
CDR3 DNA: TGTGCCATCAGTCCCAAGACAGGGGCCACTGAAGCTTTCTTT
CDR3 protein: CAISPKTGATEAFF

V gene: TRBV30
J gene: TRBJ1-2
D gene: NA
clone size: few
CDR3 DNA: TGTGCCTGGTTCATTGGACACCAAGCTGCTAACTATGGCTACACCTTC
CDR3 protein: CAWFIGHQAANYGYTF

V gene: TRBV12-3/TRBV12-4
J gene: TRBJ2-7
D gene: NA
clone size: many
CDR3 DNA: TGTGCCAGCAGCAACCGTGGACCAGAGCAGTACTTC
CDR3 protein: CASSNRGPEQYF

V gene: TRBV20-1
J gene: TRBJ2-5
D gene: NA
clone size: NA
CDR3 DNA: TGCAGTGCGCGCGCAGGGGCCCAGGGGGAGACCCAGTACTTC
CDR3 protein: CSARAGAQGETQYF

V gene: TRBV12-3/TRBV12-4
J gene: TRBJ2-7
D gene: NA
clone size: many
CDR3 DNA: TGTGCCAGCAGTCGCAGCGGCCCCTCCTACGAGCAGTACTTC
CDR3 protein: CASSRSGPSYEQYF

V gene: TRBV12-3/TRBV12-4
J gene: TRBJ1-1
D gene: TRBD1
clone size: many
CDR3 DNA: TGTGCCAGCAGTCTGACAGGGCCGAACACTGAAGCTTTCTTT
CDR3 protein: CASSLTGPNTEAFF

V gene: TRBV28
J gene: TRBJ1-5
D gene: NA
clone size: many
CDR3 DNA: TGTGCCAGCAGCCGCGGACAGAGTAGCAATCAGCCCCAGCATTTT
CDR3 protein: CASSRGQSSNQPQHF

V gene: TRBV27
J gene: TRBJ2-7
D gene: NA
clone size: NA
CDR3 DNA: TGTGCCAGCAGCAATTACAGCTCCTACGAGCAGTACTTC
CDR3 protein: CASSNYSSYEQYF

V gene: TRBV9
J gene: TRBJ2-1
D gene: NA
clone size: few
CDR3 DNA: TGTGCCAGCAGCGTAGGGGGGGCTAACTCCTACAATGAGCAGTTCTTC
CDR3 protein: CASSVGGANSYNEQFF

V gene: TRBV19
J gene: TRBJ1-5
D gene: NA
clone size: few
CDR3 DNA: TGTGCCAGTAGTATGGGCCTCCTCGCTCCGATCCAGCCCCAGCATTTT
CDR3 protein: CASSMGLLAPIQPQHF

V gene: TRBV4-1
J gene: TRBJ2-7
D gene: NA
clone size: NA
CDR3 DNA: TGCGCCAGCAGCCAGATAGGGAATAGCTACGAGCAGTACTTC
CDR3 protein: CASSQIGNSYEQYF

V gene: TRBV6-2/TRBV6-3
J gene: TRBJ2-1
D gene: TRBD2
clone size: few
CDR3 DNA: TGTGCCAGCAGTGTACTGACTAGCGTTCAACAGTTCTTC
CDR3 protein: CASSVLTSVQQFF

V gene: TRBV5-1
J gene: TRBJ2-2
D gene: TRBD2
clone size: NA
CDR3 DNA: TGCGCCAGCAGCCCCTGGACTAGCGGAGAGGTGAACACCGGGGAGCTGTTTTTT
CDR3 protein: CASSPWTSGEVNTGELFF

V gene: TRBV27
J gene: TRBJ2-7
D gene: TRBD1
clone size: many
CDR3 DNA: TGTGCCAGCAGTCACGACAGGGCCACGTCCTACGAGCAGTACTTC
CDR3 protein: CASSHDRATSYEQYF

V gene: TRBV11-1
J gene: TRBJ2-5
D gene: TRBD2
clone size: many
CDR3 DNA: TGTGCCAGCAGCACCAGACTAGCGGGAGGTGTGGAGACCCAGTACTTC
CDR3 protein: CASSTRLAGGVETQYF

V gene: TRBV28
J gene: TRBJ1-6
D gene: TRBD1
clone size: many
CDR3 DNA: TGTGCCAGCAGTGAGACAGGGTCCAGGATTCCCCTCCACTTT
CDR3 protein: CASSETGSRIPLHF